This T cell receptor beta chain was recovered during a study of naive CD8 T cells in extremely preterm neonates. Deliveries were elective term cesareans at about 37-41 weeks, with no labor or membrane rupture. Libraries were prepared by immunoSEQ multiplex PCR; TCRdb keeps only in-frame clonotypes and omits some of them. The sample yields about 4,900 clones, around 97% seen once. This clonotype was sampled from a newborn in good health. Specimen: naive CD8+ T cells from cord blood.

The CDR3 sequence: CASSLSGPTVEAFF. The CDR3 region has the DNA TGTGCCAGCAGCTTATCAGGCCCGACAGTTGAAGCTTTCTTT. This chain uses TRBV7-2 with TRBJ1-1, with D perhaps TRBD1 (5 bases). CDR1 is SGHTA, CDR2 FQGNSA, per germline. V was pared by 2 bases and J by 7 bases, with 14 bases between. The CDR3 is 14 residues long.